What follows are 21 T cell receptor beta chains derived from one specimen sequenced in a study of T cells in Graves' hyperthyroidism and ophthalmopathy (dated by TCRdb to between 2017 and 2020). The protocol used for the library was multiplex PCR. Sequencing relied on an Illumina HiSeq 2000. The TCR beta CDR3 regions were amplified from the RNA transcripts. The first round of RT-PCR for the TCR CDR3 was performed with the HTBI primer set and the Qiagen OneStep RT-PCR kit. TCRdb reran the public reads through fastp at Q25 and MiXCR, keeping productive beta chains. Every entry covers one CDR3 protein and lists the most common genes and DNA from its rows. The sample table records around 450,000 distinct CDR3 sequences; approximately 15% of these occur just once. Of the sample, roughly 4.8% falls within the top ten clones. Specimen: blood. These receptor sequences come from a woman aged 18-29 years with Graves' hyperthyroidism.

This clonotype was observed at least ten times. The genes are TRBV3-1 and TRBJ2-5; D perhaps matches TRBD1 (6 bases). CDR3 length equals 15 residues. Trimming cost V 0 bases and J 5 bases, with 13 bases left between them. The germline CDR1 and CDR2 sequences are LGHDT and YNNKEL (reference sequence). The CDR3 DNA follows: TGTGCCAGCAGCCAAGATTTCAGGGGTTGGGAGACCCAGTACTTC. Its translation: CASSQDFRGWETQYF.

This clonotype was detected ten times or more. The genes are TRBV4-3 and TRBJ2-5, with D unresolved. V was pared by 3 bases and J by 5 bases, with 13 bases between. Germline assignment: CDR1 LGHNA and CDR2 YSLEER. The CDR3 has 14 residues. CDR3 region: CASSQMASDETQYF. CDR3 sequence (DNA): TGCGCCAGCAGCCAGATGGCCTCGGACGAGACCCAGTACTTC.

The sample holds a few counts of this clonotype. The DNA of the CDR3 is TGTGCCAGCAGCCAGACGCACAATGAGCAGTTCTTC. This codes for CASSQTHNEQFF. The genes are TRBV3-1 and TRBJ2-1, with D unresolved. This CDR3 has 12 residues. CDR1 and CDR2 (germline): LGHDT, YNNKEL (reference sequence). The V and J ends lost 3 bases and 5 bases respectively, with 5 bases between them.

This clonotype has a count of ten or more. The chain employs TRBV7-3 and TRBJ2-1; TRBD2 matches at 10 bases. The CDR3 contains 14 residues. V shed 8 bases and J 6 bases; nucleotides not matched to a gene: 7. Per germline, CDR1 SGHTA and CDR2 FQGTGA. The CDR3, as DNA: TGTGCCAGCCAGAGTACTAGCGGGACCAATGAGCAGTTCTTC. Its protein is CASQSTSGTNEQFF.

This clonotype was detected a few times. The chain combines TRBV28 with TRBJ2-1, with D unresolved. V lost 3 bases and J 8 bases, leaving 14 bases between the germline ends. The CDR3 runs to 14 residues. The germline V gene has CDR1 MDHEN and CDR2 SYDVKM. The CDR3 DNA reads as TGTGCCAGCAGTTTCCCCCCCGGGCTCGATGAGCAGTTCTTC. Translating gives CASSFPPGLDEQFF.

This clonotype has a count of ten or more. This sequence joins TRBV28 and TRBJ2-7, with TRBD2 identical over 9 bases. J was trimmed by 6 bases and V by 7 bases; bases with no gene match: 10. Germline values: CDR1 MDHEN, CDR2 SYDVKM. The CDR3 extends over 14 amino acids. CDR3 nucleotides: TGTGCCAGCACCCTAGCGGGAATGTATGCCGAGCAGTACTTC. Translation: CASTLAGMYAEQYF.

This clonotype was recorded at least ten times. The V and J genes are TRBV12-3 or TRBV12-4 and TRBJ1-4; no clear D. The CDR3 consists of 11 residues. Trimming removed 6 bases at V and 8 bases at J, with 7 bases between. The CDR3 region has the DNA TGTGCCAGCAGCAATCTGGAAAAACTGTTTTTT. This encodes CASSNLEKLFF.

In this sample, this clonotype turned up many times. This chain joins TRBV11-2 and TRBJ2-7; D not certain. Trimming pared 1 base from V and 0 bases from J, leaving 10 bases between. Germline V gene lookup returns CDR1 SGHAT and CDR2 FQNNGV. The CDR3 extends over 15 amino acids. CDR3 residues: CASSLGTLSSYEQYF. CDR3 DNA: TGTGCCAGCAGCTTAGGCACTCTAAGCTCCTACGAGCAGTACTTC.

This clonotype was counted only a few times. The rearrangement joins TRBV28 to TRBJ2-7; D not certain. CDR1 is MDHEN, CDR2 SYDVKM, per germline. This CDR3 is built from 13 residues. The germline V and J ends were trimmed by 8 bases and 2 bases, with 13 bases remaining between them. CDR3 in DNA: TGTGCCAGCCTACCCCGATATACCTACGAGCAGTACTTC. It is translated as CASLPRYTYEQYF.

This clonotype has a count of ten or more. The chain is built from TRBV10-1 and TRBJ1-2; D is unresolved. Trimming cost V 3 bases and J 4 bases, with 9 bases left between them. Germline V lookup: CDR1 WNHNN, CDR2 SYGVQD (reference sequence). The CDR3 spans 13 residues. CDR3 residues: CASSDERSYGYTF. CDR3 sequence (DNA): TGCGCCAGCAGTGACGAACGGTCCTATGGCTACACCTTC.

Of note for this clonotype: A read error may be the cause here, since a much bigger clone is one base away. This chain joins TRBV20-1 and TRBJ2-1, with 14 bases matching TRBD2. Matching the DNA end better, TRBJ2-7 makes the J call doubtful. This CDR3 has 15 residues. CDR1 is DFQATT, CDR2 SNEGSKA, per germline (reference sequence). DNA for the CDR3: TGCAGTGCTAGATATGGGACTAGCGGGGGCAATGAGCAGTACTTC. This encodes CSARYGTSGGNEQYF.

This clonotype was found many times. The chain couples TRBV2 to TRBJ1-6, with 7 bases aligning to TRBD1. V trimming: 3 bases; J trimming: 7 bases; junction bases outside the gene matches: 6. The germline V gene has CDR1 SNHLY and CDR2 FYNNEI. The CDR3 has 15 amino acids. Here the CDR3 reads CASSDPGQNNSPLHF. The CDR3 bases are TGTGCCAGCAGTGACCCGGGACAGAACAATTCACCCCTCCACTTT.

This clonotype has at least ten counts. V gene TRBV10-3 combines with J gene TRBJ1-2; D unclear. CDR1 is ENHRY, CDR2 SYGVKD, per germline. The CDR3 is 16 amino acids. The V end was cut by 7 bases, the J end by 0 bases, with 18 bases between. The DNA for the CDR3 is TGTGCCATCAAGCCCACTTGGGATCAAGCTAACTATGGCTACACCTTC. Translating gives CAIKPTWDQANYGYTF.

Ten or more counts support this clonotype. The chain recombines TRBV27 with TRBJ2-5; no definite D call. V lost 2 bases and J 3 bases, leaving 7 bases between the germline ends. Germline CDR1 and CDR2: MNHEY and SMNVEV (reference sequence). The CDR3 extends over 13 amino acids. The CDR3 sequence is CASSLSTKETQYF. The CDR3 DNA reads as TGTGCCAGCAGTTTAAGTACAAAAGAGACCCAGTACTTC.

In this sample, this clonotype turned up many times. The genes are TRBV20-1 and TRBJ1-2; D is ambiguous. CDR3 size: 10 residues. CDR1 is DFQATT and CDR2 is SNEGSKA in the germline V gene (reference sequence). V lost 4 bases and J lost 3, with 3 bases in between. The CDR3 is CSATDYGYTF. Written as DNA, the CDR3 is TGCAGTGCTACGGACTATGGCTACACCTTC.

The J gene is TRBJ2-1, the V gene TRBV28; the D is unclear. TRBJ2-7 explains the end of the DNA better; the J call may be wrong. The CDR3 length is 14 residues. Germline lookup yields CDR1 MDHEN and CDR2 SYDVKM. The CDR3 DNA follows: TGTGCCAGTAGCCCCGATACCACTTACAATGAGCAGTACTTC. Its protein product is CASSPDTTYNEQYF.

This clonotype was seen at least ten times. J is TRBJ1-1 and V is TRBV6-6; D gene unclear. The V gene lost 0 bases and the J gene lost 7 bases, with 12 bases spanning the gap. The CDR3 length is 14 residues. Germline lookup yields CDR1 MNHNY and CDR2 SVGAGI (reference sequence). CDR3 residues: CASSYSSSLFEAFF. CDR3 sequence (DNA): TGTGCCAGCAGTTACTCCTCCAGCCTTTTTGAAGCTTTCTTT.

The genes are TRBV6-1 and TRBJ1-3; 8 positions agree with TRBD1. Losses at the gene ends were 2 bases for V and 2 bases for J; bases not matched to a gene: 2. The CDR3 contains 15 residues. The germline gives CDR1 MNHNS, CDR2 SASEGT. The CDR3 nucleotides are TGTGCCAGCAGTGAATGGACAGGGACTGGAAACACCATATATTTT. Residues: CASSEWTGTGNTIYF.

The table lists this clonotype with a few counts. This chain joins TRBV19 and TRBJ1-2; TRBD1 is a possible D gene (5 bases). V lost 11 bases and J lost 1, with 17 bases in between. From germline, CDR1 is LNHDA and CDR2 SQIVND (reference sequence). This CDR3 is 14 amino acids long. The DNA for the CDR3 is TGTGCCTGCTCGGAGGGGCAACTTAACTATGGCTACACCTTC. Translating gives CACSEGQLNYGYTF.

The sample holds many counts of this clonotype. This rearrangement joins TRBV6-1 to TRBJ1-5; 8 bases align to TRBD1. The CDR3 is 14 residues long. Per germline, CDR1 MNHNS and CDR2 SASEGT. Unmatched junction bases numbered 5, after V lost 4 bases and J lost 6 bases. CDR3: CASSGQGQGQPQHF. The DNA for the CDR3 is TGTGCCAGCAGTGGACAGGGGCAGGGTCAGCCCCAGCATTTT.

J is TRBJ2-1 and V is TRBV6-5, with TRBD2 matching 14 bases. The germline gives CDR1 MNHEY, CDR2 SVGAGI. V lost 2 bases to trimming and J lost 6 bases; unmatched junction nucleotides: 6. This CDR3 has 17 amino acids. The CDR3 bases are TGTGCCAGCAGTTACGGACTAGCGGGAGGTCCCCTCAATGAGCAGTTCTTC. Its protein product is CASSYGLAGGPLNEQFF.